Below, one T cell receptor beta chain is given with its context. Assay used: immunoSEQ multiplex PCR; TCRdb lists only in-frame clones, some missing. This sample yields more than 75,000 clones, of which around 86% are seen a single time; under 25% belongs to the top ten. Noted time point: blood 2 weeks post-SBRT. Treatment indicated: 15 Gy SBRT to primary tumor, nephrectomy 4 weeks later. The sample originates from a study of radiation and T cells in renal cell carcinoma. Study in general: Nephrectomy followed 15 Gy stereotactic body radiation by 4 weeks.

The CDR3 has 12 amino acids. Germline CDR1 GTSNPN, CDR2 SVGIG (reference sequence). Unmatched junction bases numbered 3, after V lost 3 bases and J lost 5 bases. The rearrangement joins TRBV30 to TRBJ2-5; 7 bases align to TRBD2. This TCR derives from a woman between 45 and 60 years old with renal cell carcinoma. The material was blood, obtained from a patient whose treatment included radiotherapy and nephrectomy. DNA of the CDR3: TGTGCCTGGAGGGGGGGGGACGAGACCCAGTACTTC. It is translated as CAWRGGDETQYF.